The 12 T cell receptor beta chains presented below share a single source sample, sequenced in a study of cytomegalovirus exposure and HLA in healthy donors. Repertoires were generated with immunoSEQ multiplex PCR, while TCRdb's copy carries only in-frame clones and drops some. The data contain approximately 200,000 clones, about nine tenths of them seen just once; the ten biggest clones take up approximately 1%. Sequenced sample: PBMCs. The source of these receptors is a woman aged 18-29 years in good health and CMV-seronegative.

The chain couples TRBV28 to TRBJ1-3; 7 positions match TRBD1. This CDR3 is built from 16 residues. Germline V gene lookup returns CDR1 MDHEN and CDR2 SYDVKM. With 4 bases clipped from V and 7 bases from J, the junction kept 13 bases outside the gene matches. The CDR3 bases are TGTGCCAGCAGTTCCCCCAGGACAGGCTTGAGGAACACCATATATTTT. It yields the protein CASSSPRTGLRNTIYF.

Here the CDR3 DNA reads TGTGCCAGCAGTTACGAGGGACAGCCAAATTCACCCCTCCACTTT. It is translated as CASSYEGQPNSPLHF. The chain employs TRBV6-6 and TRBJ1-6, with 7 bases aligning to TRBD1. This CDR3 region has 15 residues. The V and J ends lost 2 bases and 7 bases, in that order; junction bases with no gene match: 5. Germline lookup yields CDR1 MNHNY and CDR2 SVGAGI (reference sequence).

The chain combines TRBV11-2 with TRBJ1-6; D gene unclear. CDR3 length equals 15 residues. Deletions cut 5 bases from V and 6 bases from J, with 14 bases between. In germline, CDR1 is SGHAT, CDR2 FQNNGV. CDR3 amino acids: CASSPGSSPNSPLHF. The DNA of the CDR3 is TGTGCCAGCAGCCCCGGGTCGAGCCCTAATTCACCCCTCCACTTT.

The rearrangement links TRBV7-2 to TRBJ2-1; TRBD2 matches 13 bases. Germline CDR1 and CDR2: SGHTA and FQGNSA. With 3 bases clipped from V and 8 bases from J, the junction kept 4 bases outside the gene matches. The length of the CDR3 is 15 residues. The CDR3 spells CASSFELAGGHEQFF. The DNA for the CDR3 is TGTGCCAGCAGCTTCGAACTAGCGGGAGGGCATGAGCAGTTCTTC.

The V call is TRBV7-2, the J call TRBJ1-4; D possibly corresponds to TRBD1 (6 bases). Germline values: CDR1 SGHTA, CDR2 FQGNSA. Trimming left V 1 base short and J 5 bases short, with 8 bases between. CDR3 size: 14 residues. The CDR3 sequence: CASSLETGNEKLFF. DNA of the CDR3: TGTGCCAGCAGCTTAGAAACAGGGAATGAAAAACTGTTTTTT.

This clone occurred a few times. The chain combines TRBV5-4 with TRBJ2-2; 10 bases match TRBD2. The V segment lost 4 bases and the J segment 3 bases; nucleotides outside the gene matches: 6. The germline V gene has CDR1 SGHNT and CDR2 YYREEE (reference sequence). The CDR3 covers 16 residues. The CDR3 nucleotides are TGTGCCAGCAGCAGACCCGGGACTAGCGACACCGGGGAGCTGTTTTTT. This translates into CASSRPGTSDTGELFF.

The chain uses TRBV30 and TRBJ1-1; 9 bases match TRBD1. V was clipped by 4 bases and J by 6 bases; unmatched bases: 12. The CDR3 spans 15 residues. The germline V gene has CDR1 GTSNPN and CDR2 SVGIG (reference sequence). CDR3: CAWTLWTGAGAEAFF. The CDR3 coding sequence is TGTGCCTGGACCCTCTGGACAGGGGCAGGAGCTGAAGCTTTCTTT.

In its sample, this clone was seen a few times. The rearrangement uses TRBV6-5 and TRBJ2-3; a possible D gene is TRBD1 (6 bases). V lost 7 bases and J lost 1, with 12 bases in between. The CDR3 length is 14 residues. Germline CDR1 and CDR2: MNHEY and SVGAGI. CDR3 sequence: CASIPGDGTDTQYF. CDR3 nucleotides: TGTGCCAGCATCCCAGGGGACGGCACAGATACGCAGTATTTT.

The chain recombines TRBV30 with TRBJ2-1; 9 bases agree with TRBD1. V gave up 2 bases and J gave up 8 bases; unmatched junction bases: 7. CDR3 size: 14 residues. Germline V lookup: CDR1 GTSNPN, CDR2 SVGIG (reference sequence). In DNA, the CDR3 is TGTGCCTGGAGTAGGGACAGGGTTGACGATGAGCAGTTCTTC. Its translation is CAWSRDRVDDEQFF. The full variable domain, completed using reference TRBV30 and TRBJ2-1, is SQTIHQWPATLVQPVGSPLSLECTVEGTSNPNLYWYRQAAGRGLQLLFYSVGIGQISSEVPQNLSASRPQDRQFILSSKKLLLSDSGFYLCAWSRDRVDDEQFFGPGTRLTVL.

CDR3 in amino acids: CASSPPERPDTIYF. DNA for the CDR3: TGTGCCAGCTCACCACCGGAGAGGCCGGACACCATATATTTT. The gene calls are TRBV18 and TRBJ1-3; D remains ambiguous. With 0 bases removed from V and 8 bases from J, the gap between germline ends came to 11 bases. CDR1 and CDR2 (germline): KGHSH, LQKENI. CDR3 length: 14 residues.

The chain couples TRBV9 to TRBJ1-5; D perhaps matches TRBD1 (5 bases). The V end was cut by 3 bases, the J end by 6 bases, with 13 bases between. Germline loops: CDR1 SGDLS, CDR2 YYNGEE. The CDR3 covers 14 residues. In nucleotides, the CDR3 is TGTGCCAGCAGCGAGGGGTGGGGGGTTCAGCCCCAGCATTTT. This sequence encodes CASSEGWGVQPQHF. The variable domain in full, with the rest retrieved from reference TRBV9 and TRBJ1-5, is DSGVTQTPKHLITATGQRVTLRCSPRSGDLSVYWYQQSLDQGLQFLIQYYNGEERAKGNILERFSAQQFPDLHSELNLSSLELGDSALYFCASSEGWGVQPQHFGDGTRLSIL.

The CDR3 DNA reads as TGCGCCAGCAGCTTCTCAGGGGGCAGTAGCGGGGAGCTGTTTTTT. Amino acid sequence: CASSFSGGSSGELFF. The rearrangement joins TRBV5-1 to TRBJ2-2, with 8 bases identical to TRBD1. CDR1 is SGHRS and CDR2 is YFSETQ in the germline V gene. The junction had 7 bases not matched to a gene; V was cut back by 2 bases and J by 7 bases. The length of the CDR3 is 15 residues.